Each of the 6 T cell receptor beta chains below was sequenced from the same sample in a study of post-analysis software for immune sequencing data. Study outcomes and limitations: Patients had higher frequencies than controls of five TRBV segments, including TRBV5-6, TRBV5-1 and TRBV20-1.

Included in the TCR beta cDNA libraries were unique molecular identifiers. TCRdb analysed the PCR reads with MiXCR anew, one entry per CDR3 protein. The profile covers 820,000 or so distinct CDR3 sequences, with approximately 53% appearing a single time and approximately 4.3% taken by the ten largest. Antigen specificity for these receptors is unknown. Sequenced: blood. The origin of the receptors is a girl aged 10 to 17 with multiple sclerosis.

The chain joins TRBV20-1 to TRBJ2-3; D gene unclear. Trimming took off 2 bases at V and 0 bases at J, with 6 bases between the two ends. Germline V gene lookup returns CDR1 DFQATT and CDR2 SNEGSKA (reference sequence). The CDR3 is 13 amino acids. This CDR3 is CSARSESTDTQYF. Here the CDR3 DNA reads TGCAGTGCTAGAAGCGAGAGCACAGATACGCAGTATTTT.

This clonotype came up a few times. The V gene is TRBV6-5, the J gene TRBJ2-7, with TRBD2 identical over 8 bases. Germline CDR1 reads MNHEY; CDR2 reads SVGAGI. The CDR3 length is 16 residues. V lost 0 bases, J lost 4 bases, and 8 bases stayed unmatched. In nucleotides, the CDR3 is TGTGCCAGCAGTTACTCGGGACTAGAGGCCCCTTACGAGCAGTACTTC. Translated: CASSYSGLEAPYEQYF.

The rearrangement uses TRBV18 and TRBJ1-1; 11 nucleotides line up with TRBD1. V was clipped by 0 bases and J by 5 bases; unmatched bases: 2. The CDR3 extends over 15 amino acids. Per the germline V gene, CDR1 is KGHSH and CDR2 is LQKENI. Here the CDR3 DNA reads TGTGCCAGCTCACCACCGGGACAGGGGGGTACTGAAGCTTTCTTT. It specifies CASSPPGQGGTEAFF.

V is TRBV15 and J is TRBJ2-3; D is uncertain. Looked up from germline, CDR1 is LNHNV and CDR2 is YYDKDF (reference sequence). V lost 0 bases to trimming and J lost 6 bases, with 16 bases between them. The CDR3 has 16 amino acids. The CDR3 nucleotides are TGTGCCACCAGCAGAGATCCGGCTAGGGCCTTGGATACGCAGTATTTT. Its translation: CATSRDPARALDTQYF.

This clonotype was seen a few times. This chain uses TRBV5-6 with TRBJ2-6, with 8 bases aligning to TRBD1. J lost 0 bases, V lost 0 bases, and 5 bases had no gene match. CDR1 and CDR2 from the germline V gene are SGHDT and YYEEEE. The CDR3 loop spans 18 amino acids. DNA of the CDR3: TGTGCCAGCAGCTTGGGGCAGGGGGCCTTCTCTGGGGCCAACGTCCTGACTTTC. Protein: CASSLGQGAFSGANVLTF.

The chain joins TRBV20-1 to TRBJ2-7; TRBD2 is a possible D gene (5 bases). Trimming shortened V by 1 base and J by 0 bases, and 10 bases separated the two germline ends. Germline CDR1 DFQATT, CDR2 SNEGSKA (reference sequence). The CDR3 totals 14 residues. The CDR3 DNA is TGCAGTGCTAGAGGCGCGGGTTTCTCCTACGAGCAGTACTTC. This codes for CSARGAGFSYEQYF.